This T cell receptor beta chain was sequenced in a study of technical replicates of blood from a handful of donors. Clones were sequenced by immunoSEQ multiplex PCR, and TCRdb holds only the in-frame ones, with some missing. The sample carries over 65,000 clones, about 96% recorded once. The V gene's germline CDR1 is SGHVS and CDR2 FNYEAQ. The ends lost 5 bases at V and 1 base at J; junction bases unmatched: 19. The CDR3 extends over 20 amino acids. The TCR originated in a human donor in good health. Sample: T cells isolated from PBMCs. This rearrangement joins TRBV7-6 to TRBJ2-3, with 9 bases identical to TRBD1. CDR3 loop: CASSKGPGTGIISGTDTQYF. The DNA for the CDR3 is TGTGCCAGCAGCAAAGGACCCGGGACAGGGATCATTTCGGGCACAGATACGCAGTATTTT.